Here is one T cell receptor (beta chain) with its context. As yet, its antigen is unknown. Clones were sequenced by immunoSEQ multiplex PCR, and TCRdb holds only the in-frame ones, with some missing. In the table there are under 5,000 clones, 62% of which are singletons. The data were obtained in a study of CD4+ T cells in melanoma. The germline CDR1 and CDR2 sequences are SEHNR and FQNEAQ (reference sequence). The CDR3 is 15 amino acids. V dropped 1 base and J dropped 4 bases, with 8 bases sitting between them. Overall study results and limits: Reportedly, melanoma neoantigen-specific CD4+ T cells showed varied differentiation states. A reported correlation linked neoantigen-specific CD4+ T cells to CD8+, macrophage and B cell function.

The sequence was collected from a human donor with melanoma. Sequenced: cells from a culture (not recorded whether cultured in vitro). The V gene is TRBV7-9, the J gene TRBJ2-6; D remains ambiguous. The CDR3 DNA is TGTGCCAGCAGCTTAGGTGCTGGCGGGGCCAACGTCCTGACTTTC. Amino acids: CASSLGAGGANVLTF. Full variable domain (missing parts from reference TRBV7-9 and TRBJ2-6): DTGVSQNPRHKITKRGQNVTFRCDPISEHNRLYWYRQTLGQGPEFLTYFQNEAQLEKSRLLSDRFSAERPKGSFSTLEIQRTEQGDSAMYLCASSLGAGGANVLTFGAGSRLTVL.